The 19 T cell receptor beta chains given below trace back to one sample, sequenced in a study of blood T cell repertoires in COVID-19 (dated by TCRdb to about 2020). The library was obtained by the immunoSEQ multiplex PCR assay. In its TCRdb copy, this immuneACCESS table keeps in-frame sequences only and misses some clones. Where compared with another copy, unresolved V genes explain less than half of these, and the others have no known cause. This sample gives about 210,000 clones in total; roughly four fifths of them show up just once. The ten largest clones represent approximately 5.6% of the sample. The sequenced sample was peripheral blood. The source of these receptors is a woman aged 70-85 years with COVID-19, enrolled during active disease.

This clone was counted once. The V and J genes are TRBV6-5 and TRBJ1-1, with a tentative D call TRBD1 (6 bases). Germline V lookup: CDR1 MNHEY, CDR2 SVGAGI. This CDR3 is built from 13 residues. Trimming removed 7 bases from V and 6 bases from J, with 15 bases in between. Here the CDR3 DNA reads TGTGCCAGCACTCCCGGGACACCGCCTGAAGCTTTCTTT. It is translated as CASTPGTPPEAFF.

CDR3 sequence reads: CASSDKGEGLDAEGVMGNEQFF. The CDR3 DNA follows: TGTGCCAGCAGTGACAAAGGGGAGGGACTCGATGCGGAGGGGGTAATGGGGAATGAGCAGTTCTTC. The rearrangement uses TRBV6-4 and TRBJ2-1; maybe TRBD2 (7 bases). The CDR3 spans 22 residues. Trimming shortened V by 2 bases and J by 7 bases, and 36 bases separated the two germline ends. Germline V gene lookup returns CDR1 MRHNA and CDR2 SNTAGT.

This clone was detected a few times. The chain is built from TRBV28 and TRBJ1-1; D might be TRBD1 (5 bases). The germline CDR1 and CDR2 sequences are MDHEN and SYDVKM. The V gene lost 7 bases and the J gene lost 0 bases, with 15 bases spanning the gap. The CDR3 consists of 15 residues. In DNA form, the CDR3 reads TGTGCCAGCATCAGACAGATACCTTTGAACACTGAAGCTTTCTTT. Residues: CASIRQIPLNTEAFF.

Only a few counts were recorded for this clone. This chain connects TRBV27 to TRBJ2-3; TRBD1 is a possible D gene (5 bases). The V end lost 2 bases, the J end lost 2 bases, and 11 bases lay between the germline ends. Germline CDR1 and CDR2: MNHEY and SMNVEV (reference sequence). The CDR3 covers 15 residues. The CDR3 reads CASSLGYRNTDTQYF. The DNA of the CDR3 is TGTGCCAGCAGTTTAGGATACAGGAACACAGATACGCAGTATTTT.

The rearrangement links TRBV6-5 to TRBJ1-3, with D unresolved. This CDR3 region has 16 residues. Germline-derived CDR1 and CDR2 are MNHEY and SVGAGI. Trimming removed 2 bases from V and 3 bases from J, with 14 bases in between. The CDR3 DNA is TGTGCCAGCAGTTACACACTAAGAAGTCGTGGAAACACCATATATTTT. Encoded protein: CASSYTLRSRGNTIYF.

On this clone itself: Germline is not matched at one junction end, which may reflect a read error. The rearrangement joins TRBV5-1 to TRBJ2-7, with D possibly TRBD1 on 6 matching bases. The CDR3 sequence is 15 residues long. CDR1 and CDR2 (germline): SGHRS, YFSETQ. CDR3 nucleotide sequence: TGCGCCAGCAGCTTGAGGGGACCTCCGGGACACCCGTCTGACTTC. Translation gives CASSLRGPPGHPSDF.

The gene calls are TRBV19 and TRBJ1-5, with D tentatively TRBD1 (5 bases). This CDR3 comprises 15 residues. Deletions cut 4 bases from V and 5 bases from J, with 15 bases between. The germline V gene encodes CDR1 LNHDA and CDR2 SQIVND (reference sequence). In DNA, the CDR3 is TGTGCCAGTAGTACCCAGGGAGGGGAATATCAGCCCCAGCATTTT. It yields the protein CASSTQGGEYQPQHF.

This sequence joins TRBV25-1 and TRBJ2-3; 8 bases agree with TRBD2. Germline V gene sequence: CDR1 MGHDK, CDR2 SYGVNS. Unmatched junction bases numbered 9, after V lost 3 bases and J lost 4 bases. The CDR3 loop spans 16 amino acids. CDR3 in DNA: TGTGCCAGCAGTGAGTACGGTAGCGGGAATCCAGATACGCAGTATTTT. Its translation is CASSEYGSGNPDTQYF. The whole variable domain, remainder taken from reference TRBV25-1 and TRBJ2-3, is EADIYQTPRYLVIGTGKKITLECSQTMGHDKMYWYQQDPGMELHLIHYSYGVNSTEKGDLSSESTVSRIRTEHFPLTLESARPSHTSQYLCASSEYGSGNPDTQYFGPGTRLTVL.

This chain joins TRBV28 and TRBJ1-1; 8 bases map to TRBD1. Looked up from germline, CDR1 is MDHEN and CDR2 is SYDVKM. The trim removed 8 bases at V and 11 bases at J, leaving 10 bases unmatched. CDR3 length: 12 residues. CDR3 sequence: CASLTRQGRAFF. The CDR3, as DNA: TGTGCCAGCCTGACTCGACAGGGGAGGGCTTTCTTT.

J is TRBJ2-7 and V is TRBV27; no reliable D call. The CDR3 covers 14 residues. V was cut by 5 bases and J by 2 bases, with 13 bases left in between. Germline V lookup: CDR1 MNHEY, CDR2 SMNVEV (reference sequence). The CDR3 sequence is CASSPTVPTYEQYF. In nucleotides, the CDR3 is TGTGCCAGCAGTCCCACAGTTCCTACCTACGAGCAGTACTTC.

The DNA for the CDR3 is TGTGCCAGCAGCCACACAACCGGGACAGGGGGCGCCGCGAACTATGGCTACACCTTC. Protein product: CASSHTTGTGGAANYGYTF. The chain recombines TRBV3-1 (or the pseudogene TRBV3-2) with TRBJ1-2; 12 bases fit TRBD1. This CDR3 contains 19 residues. Losses at the gene ends were 3 bases for V and 2 bases for J; bases not matched to a gene: 13. The germline V gene has CDR1 LGHDT and CDR2 YNNKEL (reference sequence).

The chain carries TRBV21-1 and TRBJ1-6. TRBV21-1 counts as a pseudogene. This CDR3 contains 13 residues. The CDR3 DNA reads as TGTGCCAGCAGCCGCTCGGGGAATTCACCCCTCCACTTT. Translation gives CASSRSGNSPLHF.

The J gene is TRBJ1-6, the V gene TRBV13; unclear D gene. V was pared by 5 bases and J by 7 bases, with 12 bases between. Germline loops: CDR1 PRHDT, CDR2 FYEKMQ (reference sequence). The CDR3 sequence is 14 residues long. In nucleotides, the CDR3 is TGTGCCAGCAGCACCCGGACTTACAATTCACCCCTCCACTTT. As protein: CASSTRTYNSPLHF.

The V gene is TRBV5-4, the J gene TRBJ2-2, with 9 bases aligning to TRBD1. V gave up 4 bases and J gave up 6 bases; unmatched junction bases: 7. The CDR3 sequence is 15 residues long. Germline CDR1 is SGHNT and CDR2 is YYREEE (reference sequence). DNA for the CDR3: TGTGCCAGCAGCAAGGGGGACAGGGTGGCCGGGGAGCTGTTTTTT. This gives the protein CASSKGDRVAGELFF.

V and J are TRBV19 and TRBJ2-7; TRBD2 aligns across 12 bases. The CDR3 runs 15 residues. The V gene's germline CDR1 is LNHDA and CDR2 SQIVND (reference sequence). The junction had 9 bases not matched to a gene; V was cut back by 5 bases and J by 7 bases. The CDR3 DNA is TGTGCCAGTAGTCCTCGACTAGCGGGAGCGGGAGAGCAGTACTTC. It yields the protein CASSPRLAGAGEQYF.

In regard to this clone: Mismatch with germline at one junction end may stem from a read error. The rearrangement uses TRBV9 and TRBJ1-2; D is unclear. CDR3 length: 12 residues. From germline, CDR1 is SGDLS and CDR2 YYNGEE. DNA for the CDR3: TGTGCCAGCAGCGTATCAAACCTACAGTACTCCTTC. Translating it yields CASSVSNLQYSF.

This chain joins TRBV7-2 and TRBJ1-4, with unresolved D. This CDR3 is built from 13 residues. V was pared by 0 bases and J by 11 bases, with 10 bases between. Germline assignment: CDR1 SGHTA and CDR2 FQGNSA. The CDR3 DNA follows: TGTGCCAGCAGCTTAGCGCCCCTGACTAAACTGTTTTTT. It translates to CASSLAPLTKLFF.

This clone has a handful of counts. The V and J genes are TRBV5-6 and TRBJ1-1; D might be TRBD1 (6 bases). Trimming removed 5 bases at V and 0 bases at J, with 11 bases between. CDR3 length: 14 residues. CDR1 SGHDT and CDR2 YYEEEE come from the germline V gene. CDR3: CASRIRGLNTEAFF. CDR3 bases: TGTGCCAGCAGGATCAGGGGCTTGAACACTGAAGCTTTCTTT.

For the CDR3, the DNA is TGCAGTGCGGGGGGGGATCAGCCCCAGCATTTT. Its protein is CSAGGDQPQHF. The rearrangement links TRBV20-1 to TRBJ1-5; the D gene is possibly TRBD1 (5 bases). Germline V gene lookup returns CDR1 DFQATT and CDR2 SNEGSKA (reference sequence). V was cut by 6 bases and J by 5 bases, with 8 bases left in between. The CDR3 runs 11 residues.